This T cell receptor beta chain was recovered during a study of T cells in Graves' hyperthyroidism and ophthalmopathy. Whole-study results and caveats: With a median lead of around 6.7 months before onset, the model predicted ophthalmopathy.

Amplification yielded TCR beta CDR3 regions, with RNA transcripts as the source. First-round RT-PCR of the TCR CDR3 relied on the HTBI primer set. TCRdb analysed the multiplex PCR reads with MiXCR anew, one entry per CDR3 protein. The data contain about 700,000 distinct CDR3 sequences, just under 45% of them seen just once; the ten biggest clones take up less than 9%. Diagnosis relied on clinical symptoms, serum thyroxine and TRAb, thyroid ultrasound and orbital computed tomography. Comment on this clonotype: Its target is not known. A read error is possible here, since a much larger clone lies one base away.

The sequence came from an adult man with Graves' disease, either hyperthyroidism or ophthalmopathy (not recorded which). The source material was peripheral blood or thyroid tissue (not recorded which).

The CDR3 nucleotides read TGTGCCGGCAGGAAACTGGAGACCCAGTACTTC. It translates to CAGRKLETQYF. The chain recombines TRBV7-2 with TRBJ2-5, with D uncertain. The CDR3 covers 11 residues. The germline V gene has CDR1 SGHTA and CDR2 FQGNSA. The variable domain in full, with the rest retrieved from reference TRBV7-2 and TRBJ2-5, is GAGVSQSPSNKVTEKGKDVELRCDPISGHTALYWYRQSLGQGLEFLIYFQGNSAPDKSGLPSDRFSAERTGGSVSTLTIQRTQQEDSAVYLCAGRKLETQYFGPGTRLLVL.